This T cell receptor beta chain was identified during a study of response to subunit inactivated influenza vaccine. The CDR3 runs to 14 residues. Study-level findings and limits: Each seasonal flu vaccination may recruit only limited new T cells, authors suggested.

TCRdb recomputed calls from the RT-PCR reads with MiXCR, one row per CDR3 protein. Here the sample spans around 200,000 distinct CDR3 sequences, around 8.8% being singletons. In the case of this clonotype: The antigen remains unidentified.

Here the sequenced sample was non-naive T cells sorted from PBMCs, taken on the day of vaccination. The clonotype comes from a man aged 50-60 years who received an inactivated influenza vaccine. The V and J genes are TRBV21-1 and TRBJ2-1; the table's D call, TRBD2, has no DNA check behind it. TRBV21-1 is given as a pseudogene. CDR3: CASEVGEGHNEQFF. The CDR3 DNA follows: TGTGCCAGCGAAGTGGGGGAGGGCCATAATGAGCAGTTCTTC.